A single sample is the source of the 14 T cell receptor beta chains below, sequenced in a study of Ad26.COV2.S vaccination and SARS-CoV-2 variants. Described treatment: over 15 received Ad26.COV2.S at low or high dose, single or two shots; several received placebo; per-sample allocation not given. Samples came from day 63 after the first vaccine or placebo injection. The protocol was immunoSEQ multiplex PCR, while the TCRdb copy is restricted to in-frame clones and leaves out a portion. The table includes approximately 350,000 clones, 80% to 90% detected once. This material consisted of peripheral blood, taken in a trial of Ad26.COV2.S vaccine versus placebo. These TCRs come from a person between 18 and 59 years old who received the Ad26.COV2.S COVID-19 vaccine or a placebo.

The sample holds a few counts of this clone. The J gene is TRBJ2-7, the V gene TRBV4-1; D might be TRBD1 or TRBD2, each matching 6 bases. The CDR3 totals 16 residues. Trimming stripped 2 bases from V and 5 bases from J, with 19 bases between. Germline CDR1 and CDR2: MGHRA and YSYEKL. The CDR3 DNA is TGCGCCAGCAGCCAATCCGGTCGGGGGCCGACGGACGAGCAGTACTTC. This translates into CASSQSGRGPTDEQYF.

This clone was seen a few times. The chain has TRBV5-1 and TRBJ2-3; D remains ambiguous. Deletions cut 0 bases from V and 2 bases from J, with 13 bases between. The CDR3 runs to 16 residues. Germline lookup yields CDR1 SGHRS and CDR2 YFSETQ. CDR3 protein: CASSLALSQNTDTQYF. DNA of the CDR3: TGCGCCAGCAGCTTGGCCCTGAGCCAGAACACAGATACGCAGTATTTT.

This chain links TRBV7-6 with TRBJ1-5; D is undetermined. The V end lost 1 base, the J end lost 6 bases, and 4 bases lay between the germline ends. Germline-derived CDR1 and CDR2 are SGHVS and FNYEAQ. The CDR3 length is 12 residues. The DNA for the CDR3 is TGTGCCAGCAGCTTAGGTGGTCAGCCCCAGCATTTT. Translated, it gives CASSLGGQPQHF. The variable domain in full, with the rest retrieved from reference TRBV7-6 and TRBJ1-5, is GAGVSQSPRYKVTKRGQDVALRCDPISGHVSLYWYRQALGQGPEFLTYFNYEAQQDKSGLPNDRFSAERPEGSISTLTIQRTEQRDSAMYRCASSLGGQPQHFGDGTRLSIL.

CDR3 sequence reads: CASRERSHSYNEQFF. The DNA for the CDR3 is TGTGCCAGCAGGGAGCGGTCCCACTCCTACAATGAGCAGTTCTTC. The gene calls are TRBV6-5 and TRBJ2-1; maybe TRBD2 (5 bases). V lost 6 bases, J lost 0 bases, and 12 bases lay in between. This CDR3 is 15 amino acids long. Germline CDR1 and CDR2: MNHEY and SVGAGI.

DNA of the CDR3: TGTGCCAGCAGCCAAAAAGGACTAGCGGGGGTATCCTACGAGCAGTACTTC. It is translated as CASSQKGLAGVSYEQYF. The V and J genes are TRBV4-2 and TRBJ2-7, with TRBD2 matching 13 bases. With V trimmed by 2 bases and J by 1 base, 5 bases remained unmatched. CDR1 LGHNA and CDR2 YNFKEQ come from the germline V gene. The CDR3 loop spans 17 amino acids.

The chain links TRBV5-1 to TRBJ2-7; D tentatively reads TRBD1 or TRBD2 (6 bases each). The CDR3 extends over 14 amino acids. CDR1 and CDR2 (germline): SGHRS, YFSETQ. Trimming cost V 3 bases and J 4 bases, with 14 bases left between them. The CDR3 DNA reads as TGCGCCAGCAGCTACCGGAGGGGGAAATACGAGCAGTACTTC. It specifies CASSYRRGKYEQYF.

The chain uses TRBV9 and TRBJ1-2; D is perhaps TRBD1 (5 bases). Trimming removed 10 bases from V and 8 bases from J, with 27 bases in between. The germline CDR1 and CDR2 sequences are SGDLS and YYNGEE. The CDR3 consists of 15 residues. CDR3 bases: TGTGCCGGGTCCAGGGCAGCCATACAGGCGTACGGCTACACCTTC. Its protein is CAGSRAAIQAYGYTF.

The rearrangement joins TRBV5-1 to TRBJ2-1; 10 bases align to TRBD2. Germline trimming cut 4 bases from V and 5 bases from J; bases unmatched to any gene: 6. The CDR3 contains 15 residues. The germline V gene has CDR1 SGHRS and CDR2 YFSETQ. The CDR3, as DNA: TGCGCCAGCAGCGTGACTAGCGGGTCAAACAATGAGCAGTTCTTC. This codes for CASSVTSGSNNEQFF.

CDR3 amino acids: CASRATSGGLPV. CDR3 bases: TGTGCCAGCAGAGCGACTAGCGGGGGCCTGCCCGTC. V usage is TRBV2 and J usage is TRBJ2-7, with TRBD2 identical over 12 bases. The germline CDR1 and CDR2 sequences are SNHLY and FYNNEI. The CDR3 is made up of 12 amino acids.

V gene TRBV6-1 combines with J gene TRBJ1-2; tentative D call: TRBD1 (5 bases). The V gene lost 1 base and the J gene lost 7 bases, with 16 bases spanning the gap. CDR1 is MNHNS and CDR2 is SASEGT in the germline V gene. The CDR3 consists of 15 residues. Here the CDR3 reads CASSEGYRGGRGYTF. CDR3 nucleotides: TGTGCCAGCAGTGAAGGCTATAGGGGAGGCCGTGGCTACACCTTC.

This rearrangement joins TRBV11-2 to TRBJ2-3, with TRBD2 identical over 7 bases. Germline V gene sequence: CDR1 SGHAT, CDR2 FQNNGV. The CDR3 totals 17 residues. After removal of 1 base from V and 1 base from J, the junction contained 8 bases not matched to a gene. The CDR3 here is CASSLGQAGVGTDTQYF. For the CDR3, the DNA is TGTGCCAGCAGCTTAGGGCAGGCGGGAGTGGGCACAGATACGCAGTATTTT. The full variable domain, in which reference TRBV11-2 and TRBJ2-3 provide the parts outside the CDR3, is EAGVAQSPRYKIIEKRQSVAFWCNPISGHATLYWYQQILGQGPKLLIQFQNNGVVDDSQLPKDRFSAERLKGVDSTLKIQPAKLEDSAVYLCASSLGQAGVGTDTQYFGPGTRLTVL.

A few counts support this clone. V is TRBV4-3 and J is TRBJ1-3; a possible D gene is TRBD1 (6 bases). CDR1 and CDR2 (germline): LGHNA, YSLEER. The CDR3 is 19 residues long. V dropped 0 bases and J dropped 0 bases, with 18 bases sitting between them. CDR3 sequence reads: CASSQDGGGLVDSGNTIYF. DNA for the CDR3: TGCGCCAGCAGCCAAGACGGGGGCGGATTGGTGGACTCTGGAAACACCATATATTTT.

This chain uses TRBV23-1 with TRBJ2-7; D is possibly TRBD2 (5 bases). TRBV23-1 is an open reading frame, and its role is uncertain. Trimming took off 4 bases at V and 7 bases at J, with 14 bases between the two ends. The CDR3 extends over 13 amino acids. This CDR3 reads CASSLPEEREQYF. In DNA, the CDR3 is TGCGCCAGCAGTCTACCGGAGGAGCGGGAGCAGTACTTC.

The chain employs TRBV6-5 and TRBJ1-5; the D is unclear. The CDR3 totals 15 residues. Germline-derived CDR1 and CDR2 are MNHEY and SVGAGI. Between the trimmed V and J ends, which lost 0 bases and 4 bases, there was a span of 10 bases. The CDR3 coding sequence is TGTGCCAGCAGTTACTCGACCAGTCGGAATCAGCCCCAGCATTTT. Translation: CASSYSTSRNQPQHF.